What follows are 27 T cell receptor beta chains derived from one specimen sequenced in a study of CD8+CD57+ T cells in acquired aplastic anemia. By flow cytometry, patients selected for sequencing had shown an expansion of CD8+CD57+ cells. CDR3 and TCR beta VDJ profiling relied on genomic DNA as the template. One entry per CDR3 protein, called by TCRdb with MiXCR from the reads. The sample lists a few hundred thousand distinct CDR3 sequences, approximately 57% occurring once. The sequenced sample consisted of sorted CD4+, CD8+, or CD8+CD57+ T cells (not recorded which) from PBMCs. The origin of the receptors is a human donor with aplastic anemia.

This sequence joins TRBV10-3 and TRBJ1-6; 8 nucleotides line up with TRBD1. J lost 9 bases, V lost 10 bases, and 5 bases had no gene match. From germline, CDR1 is ENHRY and CDR2 SYGVKD. The CDR3 is 12 amino acids. In DNA, the CDR3 is TGTGCCACCGGGACAGGAGGTTCACCCCTCCACTTT. It translates to CATGTGGSPLHF.

The chain has TRBV5-1 and TRBJ2-1; 11 positions match TRBD1. CDR3 length equals 15 residues. With 4 bases clipped from V and 4 bases from J, the junction kept 4 bases outside the gene matches. CDR1 is SGHRS, CDR2 YFSETQ, per germline. The CDR3 nucleotides read TGCGCCAGCAGCCTGGGACAGGGGGGTTACAATGAGCAGTTCTTC. It codes for CASSLGQGGYNEQFF.

This chain links TRBV15 with TRBJ2-4; TRBD1 matches at 7 bases. Germline V lookup: CDR1 LNHNV, CDR2 YYDKDF (reference sequence). V shed 7 bases, J shed 8 bases, and the junction held 14 bases outside the gene matches. This CDR3 region has 15 residues. CDR3 nucleotides: TGTGCCACCACGACTGGGGACAGAGGGAAGGACATTCAGTACTTC. Protein sequence: CATTTGDRGKDIQYF.

As to this clonotype: This may come from a read error, since a much larger clone is one base off. The chain has TRBV7-7 and TRBJ2-5, with D hard to call. This CDR3 has 13 amino acids. Trimming left V 4 bases short and J 3 bases short, with 9 bases between. Germline loops: CDR1 SSHAT, CDR2 FNYEAQ (reference sequence). The CDR3 DNA reads as TGTGCCAGCAGCTCCGACACGGAAGAGACCCAGTACTTC. The encoded protein is CASSSDTEETQYF.

This chain links TRBV9 with TRBJ2-2; the D gene is possibly TRBD1 (6 bases). Germline V gives CDR1 SGDLS, CDR2 YYNGEE. The CDR3 runs to 15 residues. The germline V and J ends were trimmed by 4 bases and 8 bases, with 18 bases remaining between them. The CDR3 DNA is TGTGCCAGCAGCCCGCATAGGACAGTTCGTGGGGAGCTGTTTTTT. Encoded protein: CASSPHRTVRGELFF.

The chain combines TRBV10-3 with TRBJ2-7; D is possibly TRBD1 or TRBD2 (5 bases each). The CDR3 length is 14 residues. CDR1 and CDR2 (germline): ENHRY, SYGVKD. Between the trimmed V and J ends, which lost 7 bases and 4 bases, there was a span of 17 bases. CDR3 bases: TGTGCCATCAAAGGGGCGCGAGGGTTTTACGAGCAGTACTTC. It encodes CAIKGARGFYEQYF.

The V and J genes are TRBV5-4 and TRBJ1-5, with D unresolved. CDR3 length equals 15 residues. Trimming stripped 5 bases from V and 2 bases from J, with 14 bases between. CDR1 is SGHNT, CDR2 YYREEE, per germline (reference sequence). This CDR3 is CASSPGGGGNQPQHF. The CDR3, as DNA: TGTGCCAGCAGTCCCGGCGGCGGGGGCAATCAGCCCCAGCATTTT.

This clonotype was counted once. V and J are TRBV4-2 and TRBJ2-2; tentatively, D is TRBD1 (7 bases). Trimming removed 0 bases at V and 4 bases at J, with 12 bases between. This CDR3 spans 16 amino acids. Germline loops: CDR1 LGHNA, CDR2 YNFKEQ. CDR3 in DNA: TGTGCCAGCAGCCAAGAGTCAGGGGGAGGCACCGGGGAGCTGTTTTTT. It encodes CASSQESGGGTGELFF.

Note on this clonotype: At one end the junction does not follow the germline gene, possibly because of a read error. V and J are TRBV10-2 and TRBJ2-7, with TRBD2 identical over 9 bases. The CDR3 is made up of 15 amino acids. Germline loops: CDR1 WSHSY, CDR2 SAAADI. CDR3 loop: CASSFSGSSYNEQYF. CDR3 nucleotides: TGTGCCAGCAGTTTTAGCGGGAGTTCCTACAATGAGCAGTACTTC.

The table lists this clonotype with a few counts. The chain couples TRBV7-3 to TRBJ2-3; D might be TRBD1 (7 bases). Germline V lookup: CDR1 SGHTA, CDR2 FQGTGA. Trimming left V 1 base short and J 4 bases short, with 12 bases between. This CDR3 is 15 amino acids long. The CDR3 region is CASSLKAGGSDTQYF. Here the CDR3 DNA reads TGTGCCAGCAGCTTAAAGGCAGGGGGGTCAGATACGCAGTATTTT.

The V and J genes are TRBV7-9 and TRBJ1-2; tentatively, D is TRBD1 (6 bases). Trimming pared 5 bases from V and 4 bases from J, leaving 20 bases between. The length of the CDR3 is 16 residues. Germline V gene lookup returns CDR1 SEHNR and CDR2 FQNEAQ (reference sequence). CDR3 region: CASSGPQGLGAYGYTF. CDR3 nucleotide sequence: TGTGCCAGCAGCGGACCCCAGGGGCTTGGGGCCTATGGCTACACCTTC.

On this clonotype itself: At one end, the junction sequence differs from germline, possibly due to a read error. The V call is TRBV2, the J call TRBJ2-7, with D possibly being TRBD1 (6 bases). The CDR3 runs to 14 residues. Per the germline V gene, CDR1 is SNHLY and CDR2 is FYNNEI. The CDR3 DNA is TGTGCCAGCAGTGACAGTTTGGGGGCCTACGAGCAGCACTTC. Its translation: CASSDSLGAYEQHF.

The gene calls are TRBV6-6 and TRBJ2-7, with 7 nucleotides matching TRBD1. V shed 6 bases, J shed 5 bases, and the junction held 13 bases outside the gene matches. CDR1 is MNHNY and CDR2 is SVGAGI in the germline V gene (reference sequence). The CDR3 runs to 15 residues. The CDR3 DNA sequence: TGTGCCAGCAGAGACCGTCGGGACAGTTTGAACGAGCAGTACTTC. Translation: CASRDRRDSLNEQYF.

This chain uses TRBV4-2 with TRBJ2-7; 8 nucleotides line up with TRBD2. This CDR3 region has 14 residues. Looked up from germline, CDR1 is LGHNA and CDR2 is YNFKEQ. V was clipped by 4 bases and J by 3 bases; unmatched bases: 5. The CDR3 is CASSRAGGFYEQYF. CDR3 DNA sequence: TGTGCCAGCAGCCGCGCGGGGGGATTCTACGAGCAGTACTTC.

This chain joins TRBV19 and TRBJ1-5; D unresolved. This CDR3 region has 14 residues. The germline V gene has CDR1 LNHDA and CDR2 SQIVND (reference sequence). The ends were cut back, 5 bases at V and 2 bases at J, with 10 bases in the middle. CDR3 nucleotide sequence: TGTGCCAGTAGTTTCGGAGTGGGCAATCAGCCCCAGCATTTT. Translating gives CASSFGVGNQPQHF.

This clonotype showed up just a few times. The chain is built from TRBV11-2 and TRBJ1-5; D gene unclear. Germline CDR1 and CDR2: SGHAT and FQNNGV. The CDR3 spans 12 residues. The V gene lost 6 bases and the J gene lost 3 bases, with 6 bases spanning the gap. Here the CDR3 reads CASSFFNQPQHF. Here the CDR3 DNA reads TGTGCCAGCAGTTTTTTCAATCAGCCCCAGCATTTT.

CDR3 coding DNA: TGCAGCGTTGAAAGGGGGGGAAATGAGCAGTTCTTC. It yields the protein CSVERGGNEQFF. The rearrangement uses TRBV29-1 and TRBJ2-1, with D maybe TRBD2 (7 bases). The ends were cut back, 2 bases at V and 7 bases at J, with 9 bases in the middle. Germline CDR1 is SQVTM and CDR2 is ANQGSEA. The CDR3 runs to 12 residues.

The chain carries TRBV7-3 and TRBJ2-2; the D gene is possibly TRBD2 (6 bases). The CDR3 is made up of 14 amino acids. V lost 2 bases and J lost 7, with 11 bases in between. The V gene's germline CDR1 is SGHTA and CDR2 FQGTGA. The CDR3 DNA reads as TGTGCCAGCAGCTTAGGAGGGGTCGGCGGGGAGCTGTTTTTT. Translating it yields CASSLGGVGGELFF.

Ten or more counts support this clonotype. The chain uses TRBV11-3 and TRBJ2-2, with D perhaps TRBD1 (7 bases). The CDR3 spans 15 residues. V dropped 6 bases and J dropped 7 bases, with 18 bases sitting between them. The germline V gene encodes CDR1 SGHNT and CDR2 YENEEA. CDR3 in DNA: TGTGCCAGCAGTGGGCAGGGGGGATTCGGCGGGGAGCTGTTTTTT. Its translation: CASSGQGGFGGELFF. The complete variable domain, with remaining parts taken from reference TRBV11-3 and TRBJ2-2, reads EAGVVQSPRYKIIEKKQPVAFWCNPISGHNTLYWYLQNLGQGPELLIRYENEEAVDDSQLPKDRFSAERLKGVDSTLKIQPAELGDSAVYLCASSGQGGFGGELFFGEGSRLTVL.

This chain uses TRBV7-6 with TRBJ2-1, with D maybe TRBD1 (5 bases). Trimming cost V 3 bases and J 9 bases, with 9 bases left between them. Looked up from germline, CDR1 is SGHVS and CDR2 is FNYEAQ. The CDR3 loop spans 12 amino acids. CDR3 amino acids: CASSFSGIEQFF. In nucleotides, the CDR3 is TGTGCCAGCAGCTTCTCAGGGATTGAGCAGTTCTTC.

This chain links TRBV12-3 or TRBV12-4 with TRBJ2-3; perhaps TRBD2 as D (5 bases). The CDR3 spans 14 residues. The V and J ends lost 7 bases and 0 bases respectively, with 11 bases between them. In DNA form, the CDR3 reads TGTGCCAGCAACCAAGGAGGTAGCACAGATACGCAGTATTTT. Protein sequence: CASNQGGSTDTQYF.

This clonotype was counted a few times. This chain connects TRBV5-8 to TRBJ2-1; D is undetermined. Between the trimmed V and J ends, which lost 5 bases and 2 bases, there was a span of 8 bases. The CDR3 contains 13 residues. Germline values: CDR1 SGHTS, CDR2 YDEGEE. CDR3 nucleotides: TGTGCCAGCAGGCCTGAGACCTACAATGAGCAGTTCTTC. Translated: CASRPETYNEQFF.

This clonotype showed up just a few times. The chain couples TRBV12-3 or TRBV12-4 to TRBJ2-7, with D perhaps TRBD1 (6 bases). This CDR3 region has 15 residues. V lost 6 bases and J 2 bases, leaving 17 bases between the germline ends. The CDR3 protein is CASSYKAGVTYEQYF. The CDR3 nucleotides read TGTGCCAGCAGCTACAAGGCAGGGGTGACCTACGAGCAGTACTTC.

The chain recombines TRBV5-1 with TRBJ2-7, with D perhaps TRBD1 (5 bases). V dropped 0 bases and J dropped 2 bases, with 15 bases sitting between them. The CDR3 spans 16 residues. Germline values: CDR1 SGHRS, CDR2 YFSETQ. In nucleotides, the CDR3 is TGCGCCAGCAGCTTGGAAGGGGCACAAACTCCCTACGAGCAGTACTTC. Amino acids: CASSLEGAQTPYEQYF.

The chain joins TRBV10-3 to TRBJ1-5; tentatively, D is TRBD1 (5 bases). Trimming pared 3 bases from V and 5 bases from J, leaving 8 bases between. Germline values: CDR1 ENHRY, CDR2 SYGVKD. The CDR3 covers 13 residues. CDR3 sequence (DNA): TGTGCCATCAGTGACGGGGCGGATCAGCCCCAGCATTTT. Protein sequence: CAISDGADQPQHF.

The J gene is TRBJ1-1, the V gene TRBV19; D gene uncertain. The V end was cut by 9 bases, the J end by 4 bases, with 15 bases between. This CDR3 comprises 13 residues. Per germline, CDR1 LNHDA and CDR2 SQIVND (reference sequence). The CDR3 protein is CASMIGRSTEAFF. In DNA form, the CDR3 reads TGTGCCAGCATGATAGGGAGGAGCACTGAAGCTTTCTTT.

As DNA, the CDR3 is TGTGCCAGCAGCTTAGGGGTAGCGGGGGGCCAAGAGACCCAGTACTTC. Amino acids: CASSLGVAGGQETQYF. The rearrangement links TRBV7-2 to TRBJ2-5, with TRBD2 identical over 10 bases. The CDR3 extends over 16 amino acids. Per germline, CDR1 SGHTA and CDR2 FQGNSA. With 1 base clipped from V and 1 base from J, the junction kept 3 bases outside the gene matches.